Each of the 20 T cell receptor beta chains below was sequenced from the same sample in a study of patients and donors after allogeneic stem cell transplantation. TCRdb re-derived calls from the RT-PCR reads in MiXCR, one entry per CDR3 protein. The sample has hundreds of thousands of distinct CDR3 sequences, approximately 16% seen once. The sequencing sample was made of blood, either unsorted or a sorted T cell fraction (not recorded which). These receptors came from a human donor who was either an allogeneic HSCT recipient or a stem cell or donor lymphocyte infusion donor (not recorded which). It is not recorded whose cells these are; they may come from a transplant donor.

The chain combines TRBV5-1 with TRBJ2-1; 12 positions match TRBD2. V was pared by 6 bases and J by 5 bases, with 3 bases of the junction left unmatched. From germline, CDR1 is SGHRS and CDR2 YFSETQ. The CDR3 length is 14 residues. This CDR3 reads CASTRTSGNNEQFF. The CDR3 nucleotides are TGCGCCAGCACCCGGACTAGCGGGAACAATGAGCAGTTCTTC.

This clonotype occurred a few times. The chain uses TRBV4-1 and TRBJ1-1; tentatively, D is TRBD1 (5 bases). There are 15 residues in the CDR3. Trimming shortened V by 0 bases and J by 11 bases, and 19 bases separated the two germline ends. The germline V gene has CDR1 MGHRA and CDR2 YSYEKL. CDR3 DNA: TGCGCCAGCAGCCAAGATCGTGGGGGAGGGCCTTGGGCTTTCTTT. Translation gives CASSQDRGGGPWAFF.

CDR3 in amino acids: CSARDPRASPNEQFF. CDR3 coding DNA: TGCAGTGCTAGAGATCCTAGAGCTAGCCCCAATGAGCAGTTCTTC. V and J are TRBV20-1 and TRBJ2-1, with a possible D match to TRBD2 (5 bases). Germline V gene sequence: CDR1 DFQATT, CDR2 SNEGSKA (reference sequence). The CDR3 consists of 15 residues. Trimming cost V 0 bases and J 6 bases, with 15 bases left between them.

This clonotype was counted only a few times. This rearrangement joins TRBV25-1 to TRBJ2-3, with D hard to call. CDR3 length equals 16 residues. Germline V gene lookup returns CDR1 MGHDK and CDR2 SYGVNS. Trimming removed 1 base from V and 0 bases from J, with 11 bases in between. The CDR3 DNA reads TGTGCCAGCAGTGAATTAGGGCTATCTAGCACAGATACGCAGTATTTT. It translates to CASSELGLSSTDTQYF.

The V and J genes are TRBV19 and TRBJ2-7; 7 positions match TRBD2. Germline loops: CDR1 LNHDA, CDR2 SQIVND (reference sequence). CDR3 length: 15 residues. V shed 5 bases, J shed 3 bases, and the junction held 10 bases outside the gene matches. Here the CDR3 reads CASSPAGDTFYEQYF. The CDR3 DNA follows: TGTGCCAGTAGTCCGGCGGGGGATACCTTCTACGAGCAGTACTTC.

Written as DNA, the CDR3 is TGTGCCAGCAGTCCGGGGGGGCTAACTCATCAGCCCCAGCATTTT. Translated, it gives CASSPGGLTHQPQHF. The J gene is TRBJ1-5, the V gene TRBV28; D is possibly TRBD1 (6 bases). The length of the CDR3 is 15 residues. V was trimmed by 5 bases and J by 5 bases, leaving 16 bases between them. Germline V lookup: CDR1 MDHEN, CDR2 SYDVKM. Complete variable domain (other parts from reference TRBV28 and TRBJ1-5): DVKVTQSSRYLVKRTGEKVFLECVQDMDHENMFWYRQDPGLGLRLIYFSYDVKMKEKGDIPEGYSVSREKKERFSLILESASTNQTSMYLCASSPGGLTHQPQHFGDGTRLSIL.

Only a few counts were recorded for this clonotype. This chain connects TRBV30 to TRBJ2-1, with 10 positions matching TRBD2. CDR1 is GTSNPN, CDR2 SVGIG, per germline (reference sequence). With 4 bases clipped from V and 4 bases from J, the junction kept 4 bases outside the gene matches. This CDR3 has 14 amino acids. CDR3 nucleotide sequence: TGTGCCTGGACTAGCGGGAGCCTGTACAATGAGCAGTTCTTC. This gives the protein CAWTSGSLYNEQFF.

This clonotype was counted between two and nine times. The rearrangement joins TRBV19 to TRBJ1-1, with D possibly matching TRBD1 (6 bases). This CDR3 is built from 14 residues. The V gene lost 5 bases and the J gene lost 6 bases, with 16 bases spanning the gap. Germline V gene lookup returns CDR1 LNHDA and CDR2 SQIVND (reference sequence). The CDR3 loop is CASSLFRGPAEAFF. The CDR3, as DNA: TGTGCCAGTAGTCTATTTCGGGGGCCCGCTGAAGCTTTCTTT.

This clonotype came up many times. The chain has TRBV12-3 or TRBV12-4 and TRBJ2-1, with 8 nucleotides matching TRBD2. The ends lost 6 bases at V and 4 bases at J; junction bases unmatched: 5. The CDR3 is made up of 14 amino acids. The CDR3 reads CASRAGGAYNEQFF. CDR3 sequence (DNA): TGTGCCAGCAGGGCGGGAGGCGCTTACAATGAGCAGTTCTTC.

This clonotype was recorded at least ten times. J is TRBJ2-1 and V is TRBV12-3 or TRBV12-4; 12 nucleotides line up with TRBD2. J was trimmed by 0 bases and V by 4 bases; bases with no gene match: 4. The CDR3 sequence is 17 residues long. CDR3 in DNA: TGTGCCAGCAGTTCAAGGACTAGCGGGATCTCCTACAATGAGCAGTTCTTC. Protein: CASSSRTSGISYNEQFF.

This clonotype was counted ten times or more. The rearrangement joins TRBV7-9 to TRBJ2-1, with a possible D match to TRBD1 (5 bases). The length of the CDR3 is 12 residues. V dropped 5 bases and J dropped 9 bases, with 11 bases sitting between them. Germline CDR1 SEHNR, CDR2 FQNEAQ (reference sequence). The CDR3 bases are TGTGCCAGCAGCAATCTCAGGGTTGAGCAGTTCTTC. This gives the protein CASSNLRVEQFF.

This clonotype was seen only a few times. The chain joins TRBV7-8 to TRBJ2-1; 8 positions match TRBD2. The germline CDR1 and CDR2 sequences are SGHVS and FQNEAQ. V lost 2 bases, J lost 1 base, and 10 bases stayed unmatched. This CDR3 spans 18 amino acids. In nucleotides, the CDR3 is TGTGCCAGCAGCTTAAGGTCGGGGGGGCTGAGGTCCTACAATGAGCAGTTCTTC. This gives the protein CASSLRSGGLRSYNEQFF.

This clonotype was counted only a few times. The chain recombines TRBV20-1 with TRBJ1-1; a weak D match, TRBD1 (5 bases). Germline CDR1 and CDR2: DFQATT and SNEGSKA (reference sequence). V lost 0 bases, J lost 2 bases, and 19 bases lay in between. The CDR3 consists of 17 residues. Here the CDR3 DNA reads TGCAGTGCTAGAGATCCAGGGTTGACCTATTTAAACACTGAAGCTTTCTTT. Amino acid sequence: CSARDPGLTYLNTEAFF.

This clonotype was recorded many times. The chain links TRBV5-1 to TRBJ2-7; the D is unclear. The CDR3 totals 13 residues. V was clipped by 0 bases and J by 2 bases, with 6 bases between them. Germline-derived CDR1 and CDR2 are SGHRS and YFSETQ. The CDR3 here is CASSLDGAYEQYF. As DNA, the CDR3 is TGCGCCAGCAGCTTGGACGGAGCCTACGAGCAGTACTTC.

This clonotype was detected only a few times. The rearrangement joins TRBV6-1 to TRBJ1-1; D is unclear. V was shortened by 7 bases and J by 0 bases, with 12 bases between the two germline ends. The CDR3 has 14 residues. The germline V gene encodes CDR1 MNHNS and CDR2 SASEGT. The CDR3 here is CASIPDGLNTEAFF. The CDR3 region has the DNA TGTGCCAGCATTCCTGACGGATTGAACACTGAAGCTTTCTTT.

This clonotype was seen a few times. The chain links TRBV29-1 to TRBJ2-4; 10 nucleotides line up with TRBD1. The CDR3 spans 12 residues. V was clipped by 7 bases and J by 9 bases; unmatched bases: 6. Germline V gives CDR1 SQVTM, CDR2 ANQGSEA. The CDR3 sequence: CSAPGQGSIQYF. CDR3 sequence (DNA): TGCAGCGCTCCGGGACAGGGGAGCATTCAGTACTTC.

This clonotype has only a few counts. This sequence joins TRBV20-1 and TRBJ2-7; D is unresolved. The germline CDR1 and CDR2 sequences are DFQATT and SNEGSKA (reference sequence). With 7 bases removed from V and 1 base from J, the gap between germline ends came to 26 bases. CDR3 length: 17 residues. CDR3 residues: CSVPPPWPPATSYEQYF. The CDR3, as DNA: TGCAGTGTTCCGCCCCCGTGGCCGCCTGCGACTTCCTACGAGCAGTACTTC.

V gene TRBV6-5 combines with J gene TRBJ1-1; D remains unclear. The CDR3 totals 14 residues. From germline, CDR1 is MNHEY and CDR2 SVGAGI. V shed 3 bases and J shed 4 bases, with 12 bases lying between them. CDR3 in amino acids: CASSYGRVGTEAFF. The DNA for the CDR3 is TGTGCCAGCAGTTATGGGAGGGTGGGCACTGAAGCTTTCTTT.

The chain links TRBV2 to TRBJ2-1, with TRBD1 matching over 7 bases. V was pared by 7 bases and J by 2 bases, with 8 bases of the junction left unmatched. This CDR3 comprises 15 residues. The germline CDR1 and CDR2 sequences are SNHLY and FYNNEI. The CDR3 sequence: CASTLEGATYNEQFF. CDR3 DNA sequence: TGTGCCAGCACCCTAGAGGGGGCAACCTACAATGAGCAGTTCTTC.

The table lists this clonotype with many counts. CDR3 in amino acids: CASSYAGTGVFAEAFF. In DNA form, the CDR3 reads TGCGCCAGCAGCTATGCCGGGACAGGGGTTTTCGCTGAAGCTTTCTTT. The gene calls are TRBV5-1 and TRBJ1-1, with 10 bases matching TRBD1. The V gene's germline CDR1 is SGHRS and CDR2 YFSETQ. CDR3 length equals 16 residues. Germline trimming cut 3 bases from V and 6 bases from J; bases unmatched to any gene: 11.